A single sample gave rise to the 27 T cell receptor beta chains below, sequenced in a study of cytomegalovirus exposure and HLA in healthy donors. A multiplex PCR was run with 60 Vbeta primers and 13 Jbeta primers. TCRdb's copy holds only in-frame clones and misses some; the assay was immunoSEQ multiplex PCR. The data show 150,000 to 200,000 clones, with around three quarters seen just once and around 4.3% held by the top ten. The sample was PBMCs. These TCRs come from a woman in her 30s in good health and CMV-seropositive.

The rearrangement joins TRBV7-6 to TRBJ1-2; 12 bases agree with TRBD1. The CDR3 spans 15 residues. The V and J ends lost 4 bases and 5 bases, in that order; junction bases with no gene match: 5. Germline V CDR1 and CDR2: SGHVS, FNYEAQ. The CDR3 here is CASSSGQGASYGYTF. In DNA form, the CDR3 reads TGTGCCAGCAGCTCGGGACAGGGGGCCTCTTATGGCTACACCTTC. The whole variable domain, remainder taken from reference TRBV7-6 and TRBJ1-2, is GAGVSQSPRYKVTKRGQDVALRCDPISGHVSLYWYRQALGQGPEFLTYFNYEAQQDKSGLPNDRFSAERPEGSISTLTIQRTEQRDSAMYRCASSSGQGASYGYTFGSGTRLTVV.

The genes are TRBV6-5 and TRBJ1-2; D is ambiguous. Germline CDR1 MNHEY, CDR2 SVGAGI. Trimming removed 2 bases at V and 4 bases at J, with 14 bases between. The CDR3 sequence is 15 residues long. The CDR3 here is CASSYEGGEVYGYTF. CDR3 sequence (DNA): TGTGCCAGCAGTTACGAGGGCGGAGAGGTCTATGGCTACACCTTC.

The V call is TRBV4-2, the J call TRBJ1-2, with a possible D match to TRBD1 (5 bases). Trimming removed 0 bases from V and 2 bases from J, with 13 bases in between. This CDR3 is 16 amino acids long. The germline V gene has CDR1 LGHNA and CDR2 YNFKEQ. For the CDR3, the DNA is TGTGCCAGCAGCCAAGACGGCGGGGGGTCAAACTATGGCTACACCTTC. Translating it yields CASSQDGGGSNYGYTF.

V gene TRBV7-9 combines with J gene TRBJ1-2; a weak D match, TRBD1 (5 bases). Trimming removed 0 bases from V and 4 bases from J, with 12 bases in between. The CDR3 sequence is 15 residues long. Germline CDR1 and CDR2: SEHNR and FQNEAQ (reference sequence). The CDR3 reads CASSLARGDSYGYTF. DNA of the CDR3: TGTGCCAGCAGCTTAGCGCGGGGGGATAGCTATGGCTACACCTTC.

The chain carries TRBV5-4 and TRBJ2-3; D remains unclear. Trimming shortened V by 3 bases and J by 2 bases, and 10 bases separated the two germline ends. There are 14 residues in the CDR3. Germline V CDR1 and CDR2: SGHNT, YYREEE (reference sequence). CDR3: CASSSRLSTDTQYF. The CDR3 coding sequence is TGTGCCAGCAGCTCCAGACTCTCCACAGATACGCAGTATTTT.

The CDR3 sequence: CASSATSGGHYEQYF. DNA for the CDR3: TGTGCCAGCAGCGCCACTAGCGGGGGGCACTACGAGCAGTACTTC. The chain links TRBV7-8 to TRBJ2-7; 12 nucleotides match TRBD2. CDR1 is SGHVS, CDR2 FQNEAQ, per germline. The CDR3 runs to 15 residues. The V segment lost 5 bases and the J segment 3 bases; nucleotides outside the gene matches: 5. The full variable domain, completed using reference TRBV7-8 and TRBJ2-7, is GAGVSQSPRYKVAKRGQDVALRCDPISGHVSLFWYQQALGQGPEFLTYFQNEAQLDKSGLPSDRFFAERPEGSVSTLKIQRTQQEDSAVYLCASSATSGGHYEQYFGPGTRLTVT.

The chain employs TRBV7-2 and TRBJ2-4, with 12 positions matching TRBD2. The CDR3 loop spans 17 amino acids. V lost 2 bases, J lost 8 bases, and 10 bases stayed unmatched. CDR1 is SGHTA, CDR2 FQGNSA, per germline. For the CDR3, the DNA is TGTGCCAGCAGCTTAACCAGGACTAGCGGGGTGGGCGACATTCAGTACTTC. Its protein product is CASSLTRTSGVGDIQYF.

The rearrangement links TRBV5-6 to TRBJ2-5, with 11 bases fitting TRBD2. The CDR3 is 16 residues long. From germline, CDR1 is SGHDT and CDR2 YYEEEE. V shed 0 bases and J 1 base; nucleotides not matched to a gene: 2. The CDR3 sequence is CASSLGLAGTQETQYF. The CDR3 nucleotides are TGTGCCAGCAGCTTGGGACTAGCGGGGACCCAAGAGACCCAGTACTTC.

V and J are TRBV7-2 and TRBJ1-2; 7 bases match TRBD1. The CDR3 length is 13 residues. In germline, CDR1 is SGHTA, CDR2 FQGNSA. After removal of 4 bases from V and 7 bases from J, the junction contained 6 bases not matched to a gene. In DNA form, the CDR3 reads TGTGCCAGCAGCTCCCCGGACAGGTCTGGCTACACCTTC. Encoded protein: CASSSPDRSGYTF.

The rearrangement links TRBV7-8 to TRBJ1-1; no clear D. This CDR3 has 16 residues. Germline V lookup: CDR1 SGHVS, CDR2 FQNEAQ. V was pared by 0 bases and J by 1 base, with 12 bases between. The CDR3 spells CASSLAETESNTEAFF. Here the CDR3 DNA reads TGTGCCAGCAGCTTAGCGGAGACGGAATCGAACACTGAAGCTTTCTTT.

The chain links TRBV9 to TRBJ2-1; 10 nucleotides agree with TRBD2. CDR3 length: 18 amino acids. The J segment lost 7 bases and the V segment lost 3 bases, leaving 16 bases of the junction unmatched. Germline V gene data show CDR1 as SGDLS and CDR2 as YYNGEE. The CDR3 DNA sequence: TGTGCCAGCAGCGCAGAGGGGACTAGCGTTCGGGCTGGGAATGAGCAGTTCTTC. It translates to CASSAEGTSVRAGNEQFF.

J is TRBJ2-7 and V is TRBV4-1; perhaps TRBD2 as D (5 bases). The CDR3 has 14 residues. Germline CDR1 and CDR2: MGHRA and YSYEKL. V gave up 2 bases and J gave up 4 bases, with 12 bases separating them. The CDR3 sequence is CASSQLGVTYEQYF. In nucleotides, the CDR3 is TGCGCCAGCAGCCAATTGGGAGTAACATACGAGCAGTACTTC.

This chain links TRBV5-1 with TRBJ1-4; 9 nucleotides match TRBD1. The CDR3 runs 13 residues. V was clipped by 1 base and J by 11 bases; unmatched bases: 3. Germline CDR1 and CDR2: SGHRS and YFSETQ. In DNA, the CDR3 is TGCGCCAGCAGCTTGACAGGGGGCGAGAAACTGTTTTTT. Its protein is CASSLTGGEKLFF.

This sequence joins TRBV5-4 and TRBJ1-2; maybe TRBD1 (5 bases). The germline gives CDR1 SGHNT, CDR2 YYREEE (reference sequence). The CDR3 extends over 15 amino acids. With 1 base removed from V and 2 bases from J, the gap between germline ends came to 12 bases. CDR3 coding DNA: TGTGCCAGCAGCTTGCCCTCAGGGAGGAACTATGGCTACACCTTC. Translating it yields CASSLPSGRNYGYTF.

The chain employs TRBV30 and TRBJ1-2, with no clear D. V was shortened by 0 bases and J by 6 bases, with 11 bases between the two germline ends. The CDR3 has 13 amino acids. Germline V gene data show CDR1 as GTSNPN and CDR2 as SVGIG (reference sequence). Here the CDR3 DNA reads TGTGCCTGGAGTGTAGGAGGGATCCATGGCTACACCTTC. Its translation is CAWSVGGIHGYTF. Variable domain in full (rest from reference TRBV30 and TRBJ1-2): SQTIHQWPATLVQPVGSPLSLECTVEGTSNPNLYWYRQAAGRGLQLLFYSVGIGQISSEVPQNLSASRPQDRQFILSSKKLLLSDSGFYLCAWSVGGIHGYTFGSGTRLTVV.

This clone was seen a few times. The chain has TRBV7-8 and TRBJ1-2; TRBD1 might be the D (6 bases). V was trimmed by 0 bases and J by 5 bases, leaving 19 bases between them. Germline CDR1 reads SGHVS; CDR2 reads FQNEAQ. The CDR3 sequence is 17 residues long. The CDR3 reads CASSLATGGQGLYGYTF. The DNA of the CDR3 is TGTGCCAGCAGCTTAGCGACGGGGGGGCAGGGGCTATATGGCTACACCTTC.

The V gene is TRBV6-1, the J gene TRBJ2-7; TRBD2 might be the D (5 bases). Germline lookup yields CDR1 MNHNS and CDR2 SASEGT. The CDR3 runs to 13 residues. Trimming pared 4 bases from V and 5 bases from J, leaving 12 bases between. CDR3 sequence: CASSGEGGDEQYF. The CDR3 region has the DNA TGTGCCAGCAGTGGGGAAGGAGGAGACGAGCAGTACTTC.

The V call is TRBV30, the J call TRBJ2-7; 10 bases line up with TRBD2. Germline V gene data show CDR1 as GTSNPN and CDR2 as SVGIG (reference sequence). V dropped 5 bases and J dropped 0; count of bases not matched to a gene: 10. CDR3 length equals 16 residues. CDR3 bases: TGTGCCTGGGGGGGGGCTAGCGGGGGCGGCTCCTACGAGCAGTACTTC. It translates to CAWGGASGGGSYEQYF.

In its sample, this clone was seen once. This chain links TRBV10-2 with TRBJ2-3; 10 positions match TRBD2. J was trimmed by 6 bases and V by 6 bases; bases with no gene match: 12. Germline-derived CDR1 and CDR2 are WSHSY and SAAADI. The CDR3 length is 16 residues. CDR3 sequence (DNA): TGCGCCAGCAGGGGTGTTGGAGCGGGGGGGCTTGATACGCAGTATTTT. This gives the protein CASRGVGAGGLDTQYF.

This CDR3 is CASSPRTVFIEAFF. The CDR3 DNA is TGTGCCAGCAGTCCCAGGACAGTTTTCATTGAAGCTTTCTTT. This chain uses TRBV27 with TRBJ1-1, with D maybe TRBD1 (6 bases). Germline CDR1 is MNHEY and CDR2 is SMNVEV (reference sequence). The CDR3 is 14 amino acids. Trimming removed 5 bases at V and 7 bases at J, with 17 bases between.

This sequence joins TRBV9 and TRBJ2-1; D may be TRBD2 (7 bases). The CDR3 covers 15 residues. Germline CDR1 is SGDLS and CDR2 is YYNGEE. V gave up 4 bases and J gave up 11 bases, with 22 bases separating them. CDR3 region: CASSPLTDSGGQQFF. CDR3 in DNA: TGTGCCAGCAGCCCCTTGACGGACTCCGGGGGGCAGCAGTTCTTC.

This clone was found a few times. The chain uses TRBV28 and TRBJ2-7; the D is unclear. The CDR3 is 11 amino acids. Germline CDR1 reads MDHEN; CDR2 reads SYDVKM. V lost 4 bases to trimming and J lost 5 bases, with 6 bases between them. The CDR3 loop is CASSSFHEQYF. The CDR3 nucleotides are TGTGCCAGCAGTTCATTCCACGAGCAGTACTTC.

The J gene is TRBJ1-1, the V gene TRBV29-1; D is perhaps TRBD1 (5 bases). Deletions cut 7 bases from V and 1 base from J, with 13 bases between. The CDR3 consists of 13 residues. The germline V gene encodes CDR1 SQVTM and CDR2 ANQGSEA. The CDR3 loop reads CSALGPKNTEAFF. The CDR3 DNA reads TGCAGCGCCCTGGGGCCCAAGAACACTGAAGCTTTCTTT.

This clone was found a few times. The CDR3 DNA reads TGCACCAGCAGCCCTTATAGCGGGAGGGCCTTACGGGAGCAGTTCTTC. Its protein product is CTSSPYSGRALREQFF. The chain carries TRBV1 and TRBJ2-1; the table's D call TRBD2 went unverified against the DNA. TRBV1 is designated a pseudogene. CDR3 size: 16 residues.

The chain joins TRBV11-2 to TRBJ2-1; D remains unclear. V was shortened by 3 bases and J by 4 bases, with 10 bases between the two germline ends. The length of the CDR3 is 14 residues. CDR1 and CDR2 (germline): SGHAT, FQNNGV. The CDR3 is CASSFFGFYNEQFF. The CDR3 coding sequence is TGTGCCAGCAGCTTCTTCGGGTTTTACAATGAGCAGTTCTTC.

The chain combines TRBV9 with TRBJ1-1; 10 bases are a match to TRBD1. This CDR3 contains 15 residues. The ends lost 2 bases at V and 0 bases at J; junction bases unmatched: 1. Per germline, CDR1 SGDLS and CDR2 YYNGEE. The CDR3 DNA follows: TGTGCCAGCAGCGTGGGACAGGGGTTGAACACTGAAGCTTTCTTT. Its protein is CASSVGQGLNTEAFF.

The rearrangement uses TRBV4-1 and TRBJ1-4; 9 bases match TRBD1. Trimming removed 2 bases from V and 6 bases from J; junction bases left unmatched: 10. This CDR3 contains 17 residues. CDR1 and CDR2 (germline): MGHRA, YSYEKL. The CDR3 loop reads CASSQPGPTGGYEKLFF. In DNA, the CDR3 is TGCGCCAGCAGCCAACCCGGCCCGACAGGGGGATATGAAAAACTGTTTTTT.